This T cell receptor (beta chain) was recorded in a study of T cells in Graves' hyperthyroidism and ophthalmopathy. Germline CDR1 reads DFQATT; CDR2 reads SNEGSKA (reference sequence). The CDR3 covers 11 residues. V was shortened by 7 bases and J by 0 bases, with 7 bases between the two germline ends. Study-level results: The majority of expanded thyroid clonotypes above 0.001 also appeared in blood. A model of 13 V-J pairs discriminated ophthalmopathy from stable hyperthyroidism.

As for this clonotype: Its antigen is undetermined.

Amplification yielded TCR beta CDR3 regions, with RNA transcripts as the source. An initial round of RT-PCR targeting the TCR CDR3 relied on the HTBI primer set. From the multiplex PCR reads, TCRdb called clonotypes with MiXCR, one entry per CDR3 protein. The data show 660,000 or so distinct CDR3 sequences, just under 45% seen once. Patients with uncontrolled infections, other autoimmune diseases, pregnancy or lactation were excluded. Every diagnosis used clinical symptoms, serum thyroxine and TRAb, thyroid ultrasound and orbital computed tomography. Sequenced material: peripheral blood or thyroid tissue (not recorded which). J is TRBJ2-7 and V is TRBV20-1, with unresolved D. This receptor was taken from an adult man with Graves' disease, either hyperthyroidism or ophthalmopathy (not recorded which). CDR3 sequence (DNA): TGCAGTGGAGGATACTCCTACGAGCAGTACTTC. It specifies CSGGYSYEQYF.